This T cell receptor (beta chain) was recorded in a study of T cells in Graves' hyperthyroidism and ophthalmopathy. It was RNA transcripts that yielded the amplified TCR beta CDR3 regions. The TCR CDR3 was amplified in a first-round RT-PCR using the HTBI primer set. TCRdb passed the multiplex PCR reads through MiXCR, listing each CDR3 protein once. Of under 300,000 distinct CDR3 sequences in the sample, 10% to 15% were seen once. Patients aged 18 to 65 had newly diagnosed hyperthyroidism that had lasted under 2 months. Uncontrolled infections, other autoimmune diseases, pregnancy or lactation led to exclusion of patients. Diagnoses rested on clinical symptoms, serum thyroxine and TRAb, thyroid ultrasound and orbital computed tomography. Per the germline V gene, CDR1 is LNHDA and CDR2 is SQIVND (reference sequence). This CDR3 has 14 residues. Trimming removed 4 bases from V and 8 bases from J; junction bases left unmatched: 8.

V gene TRBV19 combines with J gene TRBJ2-1; 7 bases agree with TRBD1. The sequence came from a woman in her twenties or thirties with Graves' hyperthyroidism that later progressed to Graves' ophthalmopathy. The sequenced material came from blood. CDR3 in amino acids: CASSTHRDSDEQFF. The CDR3, as DNA: TGTGCCAGTAGTACACACCGGGACAGCGATGAGCAGTTCTTC. Using reference TRBV19 and TRBJ2-1 for the parts outside the CDR3, the full variable domain is DGGITQSPKYLFRKEGQNVTLSCEQNLNHDAMYWYRQDPGQGLRLIYYSQIVNDFQKGDIAEGYSVSREKKESFPLTVTSAQKNPTAFYLCASSTHRDSDEQFFGPGTRLTVL.